Listed here are 12 T cell receptor beta chains from one sample, sequenced in a study of lymphopenia after photon versus proton radiotherapy. TCRdb keeps only in-frame clones here, not all; method: immunoSEQ multiplex PCR. The sample holds tens of thousands of clones, more than 75% seen once. The material sequenced was peripheral blood, taken from a patient treated with photon-based radiotherapy. These receptors were taken from a woman in her seventies with pancreatic cancer.

The gene calls are TRBV5-5 and TRBJ1-3; D is perhaps TRBD1 (6 bases). The V end was cut by 0 bases, the J end by 0 bases, with 19 bases between. Per germline, CDR1 SGHKS and CDR2 YYEKEE (reference sequence). The CDR3 runs to 19 residues. CDR3 protein: CASSLEPRARTVSGNTIYF. The DNA for the CDR3 is TGTGCCAGCAGCTTGGAACCGAGAGCCCGGACAGTCTCTGGAAACACCATATATTTT.

This clone was observed once. The V and J genes are TRBV2 and TRBJ1-5; no reliable D call. The germline CDR1 and CDR2 sequences are SNHLY and FYNNEI. This CDR3 is 13 amino acids long. Trimming took 2 bases from V and 3 from J, leaving 5 bases between them. The CDR3 loop reads CASSELPNQPQHF. The CDR3, as DNA: TGTGCCAGCAGTGAATTGCCCAATCAGCCCCAGCATTTT.

The chain carries TRBV6-5 and TRBJ2-2; possible D gene TRBD1, 5 bases. V lost 4 bases and J lost 7, with 10 bases in between. The CDR3 has 13 residues. The germline CDR1 and CDR2 sequences are MNHEY and SVGAGI. This CDR3 is CASSFRAGGELFF. The CDR3, as DNA: TGTGCCAGCAGTTTCAGGGCTGGCGGGGAGCTGTTTTTT.

The V call is TRBV28, the J call TRBJ2-6; D perhaps matches TRBD1 (6 bases). In germline, CDR1 is MDHEN, CDR2 SYDVKM. V was clipped by 6 bases and J by 2 bases, with 14 bases between them. The CDR3 spans 16 residues. Written as DNA, the CDR3 is TGTGCCAGCAGCAGGACGACAGGAGCTGGGGCCAACGTCCTGACTTTC. Its translation is CASSRTTGAGANVLTF.

The DNA for the CDR3 is TGTGCCAGCAGTTTATGGGGGGCTTGGCGGGAGCGGACCTACGAGCAGTACTTC. This sequence encodes CASSLWGAWRERTYEQYF. The chain carries TRBV28 and TRBJ2-7; perhaps TRBD2 as D (7 bases). V was clipped by 0 bases and J by 2 bases, with 20 bases between them. The CDR3 has 18 amino acids. Germline CDR1 MDHEN, CDR2 SYDVKM.

This chain connects TRBV11-2 to TRBJ1-1; TRBD1 might be the D (5 bases). Trimming took 3 bases from V and 2 from J, leaving 10 bases between them. CDR3 length: 14 amino acids. Germline assignment: CDR1 SGHAT and CDR2 FQNNGV. The CDR3, as DNA: TGTGCCAGCAGCTTCCCCCGGGACAACACTGAAGCTTTCTTT. It translates to CASSFPRDNTEAFF.

This chain connects TRBV18 to TRBJ2-7; 8 nucleotides match TRBD2. The CDR3 is made up of 14 amino acids. The trim removed 6 bases at V and 3 bases at J, leaving 7 bases unmatched. Germline CDR1 KGHSH, CDR2 LQKENI. In DNA, the CDR3 is TGTGCCAGCTCCCCCGGGACTAGGGACTACGAGCAGTACTTC. It specifies CASSPGTRDYEQYF.

The CDR3 nucleotides read TGTGCCAGCAGCGTAGACCAGACCGGCTCCCAGTACTTC. It is translated as CASSVDQTGSQYF. This chain joins TRBV9 and TRBJ2-4; unclear D gene. Germline assignment: CDR1 SGDLS and CDR2 YYNGEE. V dropped 0 bases and J dropped 13 bases, with 14 bases sitting between them. This CDR3 is built from 13 residues.

The V and J genes are TRBV5-1 and TRBJ1-3; unclear D gene. CDR1 and CDR2 (germline): SGHRS, YFSETQ. Trimming removed 0 bases from V and 0 bases from J, with 13 bases in between. The CDR3 length is 17 residues. The CDR3, as DNA: TGCGCCAGCAGCTTGGTTAATACACCGAGCTCTGGAAACACCATATATTTT. It specifies CASSLVNTPSSGNTIYF.

This chain joins TRBV9 and TRBJ2-1, with no clear D. Germline V gene lookup returns CDR1 SGDLS and CDR2 YYNGEE. Trimming took 0 bases from V and 5 from J, leaving 15 bases between them. This CDR3 has 16 residues. This chain's CDR3 is CASSVAVATVDNEQFF. The CDR3 DNA sequence: TGTGCCAGCAGCGTAGCGGTGGCTACGGTTGACAATGAGCAGTTCTTC.

This clone has only one observation. The rearrangement uses TRBV20-1 and TRBJ2-3; D unresolved. V was cut by 2 bases and J by 5 bases, with 5 bases left in between. Germline lookup yields CDR1 DFQATT and CDR2 SNEGSKA (reference sequence). The CDR3 covers 11 residues. In DNA, the CDR3 is TGCAGTGCTAGATACAGAGATACGCAGTATTTT. Residues: CSARYRDTQYF.

This sequence joins TRBV6-5 and TRBJ1-6; weak D call: TRBD1 (5 bases). The CDR3 length is 13 residues. CDR1 is MNHEY, CDR2 SVGAGI, per germline. Trimming left V 6 bases short and J 8 bases short, with 11 bases between. This CDR3 is CASSRDVDSPLHF. CDR3 coding DNA: TGTGCCAGCAGCCGGGACGTAGATTCACCCCTCCACTTT.